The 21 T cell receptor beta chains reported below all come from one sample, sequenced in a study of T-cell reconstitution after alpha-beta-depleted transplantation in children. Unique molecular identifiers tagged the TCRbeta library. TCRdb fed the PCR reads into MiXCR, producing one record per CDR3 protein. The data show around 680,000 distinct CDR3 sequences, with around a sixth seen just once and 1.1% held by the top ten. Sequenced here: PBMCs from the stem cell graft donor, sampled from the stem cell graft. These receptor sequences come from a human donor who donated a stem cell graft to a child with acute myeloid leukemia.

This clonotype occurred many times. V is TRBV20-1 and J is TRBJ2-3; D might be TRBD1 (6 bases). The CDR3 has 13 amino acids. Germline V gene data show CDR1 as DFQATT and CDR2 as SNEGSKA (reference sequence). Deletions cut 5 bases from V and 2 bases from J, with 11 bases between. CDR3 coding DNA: TGCAGTGCTCAGGACAGAAACACAGATACGCAGTATTTT. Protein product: CSAQDRNTDTQYF.

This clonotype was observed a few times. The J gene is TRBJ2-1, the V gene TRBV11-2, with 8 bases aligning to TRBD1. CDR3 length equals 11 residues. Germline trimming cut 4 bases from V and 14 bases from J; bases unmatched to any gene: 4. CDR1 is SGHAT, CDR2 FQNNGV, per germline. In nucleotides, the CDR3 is TGTGCCAGCAGCTCCAGGGGGCGGGAGTTCTTC. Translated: CASSSRGREFF.

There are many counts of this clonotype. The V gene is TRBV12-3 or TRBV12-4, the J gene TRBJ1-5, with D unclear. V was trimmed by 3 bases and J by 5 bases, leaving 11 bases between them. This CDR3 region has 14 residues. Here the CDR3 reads CASSFKGGDQPQHF. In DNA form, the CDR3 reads TGTGCCAGCAGTTTCAAAGGTGGGGATCAGCCCCAGCATTTT.

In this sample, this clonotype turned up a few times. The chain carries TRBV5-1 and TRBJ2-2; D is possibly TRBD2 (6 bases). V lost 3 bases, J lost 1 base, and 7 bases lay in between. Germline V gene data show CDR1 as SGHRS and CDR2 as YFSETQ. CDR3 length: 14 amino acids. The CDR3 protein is CASSSGLNTGELFF. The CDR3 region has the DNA TGCGCCAGCAGCTCGGGACTGAACACCGGGGAGCTGTTTTTT.

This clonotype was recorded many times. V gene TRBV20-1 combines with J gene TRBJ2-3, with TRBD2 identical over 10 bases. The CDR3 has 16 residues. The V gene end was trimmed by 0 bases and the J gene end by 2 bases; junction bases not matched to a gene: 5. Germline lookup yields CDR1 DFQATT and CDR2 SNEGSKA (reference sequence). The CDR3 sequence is CSARDGTSELTDTQYF. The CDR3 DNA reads TGCAGTGCTAGAGACGGGACTAGCGAGCTCACAGATACGCAGTATTTT.

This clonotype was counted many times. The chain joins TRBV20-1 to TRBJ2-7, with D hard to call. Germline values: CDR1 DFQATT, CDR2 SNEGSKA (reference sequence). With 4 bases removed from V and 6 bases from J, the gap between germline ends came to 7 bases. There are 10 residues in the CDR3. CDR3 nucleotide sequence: TGCAGTGCTAAAATGGGCGAGCAGTACGTC. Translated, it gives CSAKMGEQYV.

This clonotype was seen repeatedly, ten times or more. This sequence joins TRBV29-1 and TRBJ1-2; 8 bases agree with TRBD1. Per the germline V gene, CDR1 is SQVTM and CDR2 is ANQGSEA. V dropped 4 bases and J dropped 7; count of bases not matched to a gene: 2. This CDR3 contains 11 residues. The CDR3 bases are TGCAGCGTTGGGACAGGGCTTGGCTACACCTTC. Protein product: CSVGTGLGYTF.

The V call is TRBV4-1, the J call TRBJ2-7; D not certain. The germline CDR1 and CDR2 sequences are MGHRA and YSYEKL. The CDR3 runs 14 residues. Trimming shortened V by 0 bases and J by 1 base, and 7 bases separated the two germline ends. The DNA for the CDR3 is TGCGCCAGCAGCCAAGAGCCAGGATCCTACGAGCAGTACTTC. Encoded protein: CASSQEPGSYEQYF.

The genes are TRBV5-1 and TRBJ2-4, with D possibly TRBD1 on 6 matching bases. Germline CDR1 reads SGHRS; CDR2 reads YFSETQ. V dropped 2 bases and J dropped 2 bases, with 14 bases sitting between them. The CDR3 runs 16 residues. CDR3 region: CASSFTPGHPKNIQYF. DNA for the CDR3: TGCGCCAGCAGCTTTACTCCGGGACATCCCAAAAACATTCAGTACTTC.

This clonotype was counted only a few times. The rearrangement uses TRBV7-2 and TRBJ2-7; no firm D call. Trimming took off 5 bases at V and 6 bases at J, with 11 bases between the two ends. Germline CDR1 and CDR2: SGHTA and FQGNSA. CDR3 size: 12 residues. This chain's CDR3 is CASSPQKSEQYF. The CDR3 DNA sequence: TGTGCCAGCAGCCCCCAGAAGTCCGAGCAGTACTTC.

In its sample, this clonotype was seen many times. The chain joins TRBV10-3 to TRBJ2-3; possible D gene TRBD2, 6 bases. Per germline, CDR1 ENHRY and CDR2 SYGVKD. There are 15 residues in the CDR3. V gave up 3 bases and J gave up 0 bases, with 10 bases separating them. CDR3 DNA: TGTGCCATCAGTGATAGCGGTGGTAGCACAGATACGCAGTATTTT. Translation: CAISDSGGSTDTQYF.

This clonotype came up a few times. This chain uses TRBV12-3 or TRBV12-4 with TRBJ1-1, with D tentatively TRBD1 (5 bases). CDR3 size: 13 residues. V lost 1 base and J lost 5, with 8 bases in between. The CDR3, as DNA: TGTGCCAGCAGTTTAGTTGAGGGGACTGAAGCTTTCTTT. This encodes CASSLVEGTEAFF.

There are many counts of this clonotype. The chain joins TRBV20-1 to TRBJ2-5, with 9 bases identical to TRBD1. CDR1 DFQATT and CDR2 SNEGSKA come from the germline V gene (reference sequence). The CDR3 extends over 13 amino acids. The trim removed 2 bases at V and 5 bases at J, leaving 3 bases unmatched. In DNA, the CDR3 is TGCAGTGCTAGATCGACAGGGGGTGAGACCCAGTACTTC. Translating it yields CSARSTGGETQYF.

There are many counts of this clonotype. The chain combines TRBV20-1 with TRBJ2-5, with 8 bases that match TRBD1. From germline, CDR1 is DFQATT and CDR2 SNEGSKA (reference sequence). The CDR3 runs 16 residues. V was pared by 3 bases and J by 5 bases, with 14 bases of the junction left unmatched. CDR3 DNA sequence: TGCAGTGCTAGTCGACCCGGACAGGGTTCTTGGGAGACCCAGTACTTC. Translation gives CSASRPGQGSWETQYF.

CDR3 nucleotide sequence: TGCAGTGCCATTCGCGGGGCGGTTAGGAGTAAAGATACGCAGTATTTT. This sequence encodes CSAIRGAVRSKDTQYF. The rearrangement joins TRBV20-1 to TRBJ2-3; tentative D call: TRBD2 (6 bases). Germline V gene lookup returns CDR1 DFQATT and CDR2 SNEGSKA (reference sequence). Trimming shortened V by 6 bases and J by 5 bases, and 24 bases separated the two germline ends. The CDR3 covers 16 residues.

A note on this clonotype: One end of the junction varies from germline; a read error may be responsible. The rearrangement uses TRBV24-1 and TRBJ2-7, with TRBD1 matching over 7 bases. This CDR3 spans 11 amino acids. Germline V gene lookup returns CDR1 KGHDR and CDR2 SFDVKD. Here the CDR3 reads CATSDLSGQTF. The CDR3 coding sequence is TGTGCCACCAGTGATTTGTCGGGACAGACGTTC.

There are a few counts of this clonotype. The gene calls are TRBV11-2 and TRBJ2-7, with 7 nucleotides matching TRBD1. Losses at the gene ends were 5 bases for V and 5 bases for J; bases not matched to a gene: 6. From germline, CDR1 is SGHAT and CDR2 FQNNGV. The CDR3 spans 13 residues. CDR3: CASSQTGFHEQYV. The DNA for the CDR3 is TGTGCCAGCAGCCAGACAGGGTTCCACGAGCAGTACGTC.

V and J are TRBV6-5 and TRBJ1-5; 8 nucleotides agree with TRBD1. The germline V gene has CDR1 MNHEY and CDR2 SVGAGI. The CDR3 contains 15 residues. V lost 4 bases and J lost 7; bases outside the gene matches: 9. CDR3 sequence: CASSLDRVARQPQHF. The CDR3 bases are TGTGCCAGCAGTTTGGACAGGGTTGCGCGCCAGCCCCAGCATTTT.

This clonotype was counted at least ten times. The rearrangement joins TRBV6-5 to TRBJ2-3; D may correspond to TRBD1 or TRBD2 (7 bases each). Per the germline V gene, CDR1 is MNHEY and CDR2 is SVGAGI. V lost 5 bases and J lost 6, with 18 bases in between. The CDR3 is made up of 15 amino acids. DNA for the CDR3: TGTGCCAGCAGTATTACAGGGGTGGGAGGGGATACGCAGTATTTT. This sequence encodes CASSITGVGGDTQYF.

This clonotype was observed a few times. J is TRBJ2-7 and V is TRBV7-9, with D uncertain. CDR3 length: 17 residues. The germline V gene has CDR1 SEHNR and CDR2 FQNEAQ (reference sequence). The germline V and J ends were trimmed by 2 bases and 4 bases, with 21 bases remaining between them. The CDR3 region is CASSLKGGLPLRYEQYV. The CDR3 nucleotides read TGTGCCAGCAGCTTAAAGGGTGGGCTCCCCCTACGTTACGAGCAGTACGTC.

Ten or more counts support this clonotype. The CDR3: CASSPQGRRDTQYF. The CDR3 DNA reads TGCGCCAGCAGCCCTCAGGGGCGTAGGGATACGCAGTATTTT. The V call is TRBV5-1, the J call TRBJ2-3; D possibly corresponds to TRBD1 (6 bases). Germline CDR1 and CDR2: SGHRS and YFSETQ. V lost 4 bases to trimming and J lost 6 bases, with 15 bases between them. The CDR3 has 14 residues.